A single sample gave rise to the 10 T cell receptor beta chains below, sequenced in a study of T cell responses to AZD1222 COVID-19 vaccine. The repertoire was sequenced with immunoSEQ multiplex PCR; TCRdb's copy has only in-frame clones and lacks some. This table holds about 210,000 clones, around 94% found once. Sequences were derived from peripheral blood, sampled 28 days after the second dose of the MenACWY control vaccine. The source of these receptors is an adult who received the MenACWY meningococcal vaccine as a control.

The CDR3 loop is CASSPGGVDGYTF. The CDR3 nucleotides read TGTGCCAGCAGCCCAGGGGGGGTCGATGGCTACACCTTC. The rearrangement links TRBV7-8 to TRBJ1-2, with 7 bases aligning to TRBD1. The V and J ends lost 5 bases and 6 bases, in that order; junction bases with no gene match: 6. Germline V gives CDR1 SGHVS, CDR2 FQNEAQ. The CDR3 extends over 13 amino acids.

The V and J genes are TRBV30 and TRBJ1-3; maybe TRBD1 (5 bases). Germline V gene sequence: CDR1 GTSNPN, CDR2 SVGIG (reference sequence). Trimming removed 4 bases from V and 4 bases from J, with 23 bases in between. This CDR3 has 17 residues. The CDR3 sequence: CAWKSFHSPRQGNTIYF. In nucleotides, the CDR3 is TGTGCCTGGAAGTCTTTCCATAGCCCGAGACAGGGAAACACCATATATTTT.

The chain couples TRBV29-1 to TRBJ2-3; no clear D gene. V lost 1 base, J lost 5 bases, and 13 bases lay in between. Per germline, CDR1 SQVTM and CDR2 ANQGSEA. CDR3 size: 14 residues. For the CDR3, the DNA is TGCAGCGTTGAAGGGCTTAGGGAAGGAGATACGCAGTATTTT. Protein product: CSVEGLREGDTQYF.

V and J are TRBV27 and TRBJ2-7, with TRBD2 as a possible D gene (6 bases). In germline, CDR1 is MNHEY, CDR2 SMNVEV (reference sequence). CDR3 length: 15 residues. V was pared by 3 bases and J by 1 base, with 13 bases between. The CDR3 DNA is TGTGCCAGCAGTTTGACGTCGGAGGGATCCTACGAGCAGTACTTC. Protein: CASSLTSEGSYEQYF.

The CDR3 here is CATSDFTGAINTGELFF. In DNA form, the CDR3 reads TGTGCCACCAGTGATTTCACAGGGGCGATCAACACCGGGGAGCTGTTTTTT. The chain couples TRBV24-1 to TRBJ2-2, with 7 bases identical to TRBD1. The V gene's germline CDR1 is KGHDR and CDR2 SFDVKD. The V gene end was trimmed by 1 base and the J gene end by 2 bases; junction bases not matched to a gene: 6. The CDR3 is made up of 17 amino acids.

The chain joins TRBV7-3 to TRBJ2-1; weak D call: TRBD1 (6 bases). The germline CDR1 and CDR2 sequences are SGHTA and FQGTGA. The CDR3 is 11 residues long. The chain's CDR3 is CAYRDSGEQFF. The CDR3 DNA reads TGTGCTTACAGGGATAGTGGTGAGCAGTTCTTC.

The chain couples TRBV28 to TRBJ2-7; 10 bases match TRBD1. The V segment lost 4 bases and the J segment 0 bases; nucleotides outside the gene matches: 6. CDR3 length: 16 amino acids. The germline V gene encodes CDR1 MDHEN and CDR2 SYDVKM. Here the CDR3 reads CASSSPGQGTSYEQYF. For the CDR3, the DNA is TGTGCCAGCAGTTCTCCGGGACAGGGGACCTCCTACGAGCAGTACTTC. The variable domain in full, with the rest retrieved from reference TRBV28 and TRBJ2-7, is DVKVTQSSRYLVKRTGEKVFLECVQDMDHENMFWYRQDPGLGLRLIYFSYDVKMKEKGDIPEGYSVSREKKERFSLILESASTNQTSMYLCASSSPGQGTSYEQYFGPGTRLTVT.

This sequence joins TRBV4-1 and TRBJ2-3, with no clear D. Trimming removed 5 bases at V and 10 bases at J, with 22 bases between. CDR3 length: 15 amino acids. From germline, CDR1 is MGHRA and CDR2 YSYEKL. CDR3 amino acids: CASSTDPGHGPPQYF. DNA of the CDR3: TGCGCCAGCAGCACCGACCCGGGCCACGGGCCCCCGCAGTATTTT.

The V call is TRBV6-5, the J call TRBJ1-2; 7 nucleotides line up with TRBD1. J lost 7 bases, V lost 2 bases, and 13 bases had no gene match. This CDR3 has 16 amino acids. Looked up from germline, CDR1 is MNHEY and CDR2 is SVGAGI. CDR3: CASSYRTSRTGVGYTF. The CDR3 DNA follows: TGTGCCAGCAGTTACCGGACGTCTCGGACAGGAGTTGGCTACACCTTC.

The chain carries TRBV27 and TRBJ1-2; D unresolved. Trimming shortened V by 5 bases and J by 8 bases, and 12 bases separated the two germline ends. The CDR3 runs to 12 residues. Germline V gives CDR1 MNHEY, CDR2 SMNVEV (reference sequence). CDR3 nucleotides: TGTGCCAGCAGTGGGGAGGCTCAAGGCTACACCTTC. Its translation: CASSGEAQGYTF.